The TCR beta chain described here comes from a study of CD8+CD57+ T cells in acquired aplastic anemia. Study-level information: Sorting CD4+ and CD8+ cells gave DNA averaging about 3.3 ug.

Whole-study results and caveats: No significant patient-versus-control difference appeared in CD8+ Simpson's diversity. Found in both controls and patients were approximately 31 CD8+ CDR3 sequences.

Only patients with CD8+CD57+ cell expansion on flow cytometry were chosen for sequencing. All participating patients were living with severe acquired aplastic anemia. About this clonotype: The antigen is unknown.

The CDR3 covers 18 residues. V was pared by 1 base and J by 8 bases, with 26 bases between. The germline V gene has CDR1 SGHAT and CDR2 FQDESV (reference sequence). According to the study, genomic DNA was the template for TCR beta VDJ and CDR3 profiling. TCRdb redid the calling of the reads with MiXCR, one entry per CDR3 protein. The table lists 170,000 or so distinct CDR3 sequences, around half of them singletons. Specimen: sorted CD4+, CD8+, or CD8+CD57+ T cells (not recorded which) from PBMCs. V and J are TRBV11-1 and TRBJ1-2, with D perhaps matching TRBD1 (6 bases). The clonotype was recovered from a human donor with aplastic anemia. The CDR3 DNA reads TGTGCCAGCAGCTTAGACGGACAGCCGAACACCGGGGGGAACGGCTACACCTTC. Encoded protein: CASSLDGQPNTGGNGYTF. Filled out from reference TRBV11-1 and TRBJ1-2, the complete variable domain reads EAEVAQSPRYKITEKSQAVAFWCDPISGHATLYWYRQILGQGPELLVQFQDESVVDDSQLPKDRFSAERLKGVDSTLKIQPAELGDSAMYLCASSLDGQPNTGGNGYTFGSGTRLTVV.